These 10 T cell receptor beta chains share one sample of origin, sequenced in a study of OX40 agonist ivuxolimab in advanced cancers. Assay: immunoSEQ multiplex PCR; the TCRdb copy retains only in-frame clones and omits some. The sample has 55,000 to 75,000 clones, about 86% seen once. Sequencing was performed on CD4+ or CD8+ T cells sorted from blood, taken in a trial of the OX40 agonist ivuxolimab. These receptors all stem from an adult with an advanced solid tumor such as melanoma, head and neck, liver or kidney cancer.

For the CDR3, the DNA is TGTGCCTGGAGTGTACCTCTAGCGGGAAACGAGCAGTACTTC. Translation: CAWSVPLAGNEQYF. This sequence joins TRBV30 and TRBJ2-7; 9 bases map to TRBD2. This CDR3 has 14 amino acids. V was pared by 0 bases and J by 5 bases, with 5 bases of the junction left unmatched. The germline V gene has CDR1 GTSNPN and CDR2 SVGIG (reference sequence).

A note on this clone: The junction shows a germline mismatch at one end, possibly a read error. This chain joins TRBV2 and TRBJ2-7, with 8 positions matching TRBD1. In germline, CDR1 is SNHLY, CDR2 FYNNEI. The CDR3 is 14 residues long. CDR3 sequence reads: CASTQSRRDRWNQF. The CDR3 nucleotides read TGTGCCAGCACTCAGAGCCGCCGGGACAGGTGGAATCAGTTC.

The gene calls are TRBV9 and TRBJ1-1; weak D call: TRBD1 (5 bases). CDR3 length: 15 residues. The V gene lost 4 bases and the J gene lost 4 bases, with 17 bases spanning the gap. CDR1 and CDR2 (germline): SGDLS, YYNGEE. This CDR3 reads CASSPSGGGGTEAFF. The CDR3 DNA follows: TGTGCCAGCAGCCCTAGCGGGGGAGGTGGCACTGAAGCTTTCTTT. Supplemented by reference TRBV9 and TRBJ1-1, the full variable domain reads DSGVTQTPKHLITATGQRVTLRCSPRSGDLSVYWYQQSLDQGLQFLIQYYNGEERAKGNILERFSAQQFPDLHSELNLSSLELGDSALYFCASSPSGGGGTEAFFGQGTRLTVV.

The chain employs TRBV19 and TRBJ2-2, with TRBD2 matching over 7 bases. The CDR3 loop spans 15 amino acids. Losses at the gene ends were 3 bases for V and 6 bases for J; bases not matched to a gene: 7. Germline CDR1 is LNHDA and CDR2 is SQIVND (reference sequence). DNA of the CDR3: TGTGCCAGTAGTATGTGGGGAGGGGCACCCGGGGAGCTGTTTTTT. Translated, it gives CASSMWGGAPGELFF.

The chain links TRBV29-1 to TRBJ2-7, with a tentative D call TRBD2 (5 bases). Trimming left V 7 bases short and J 5 bases short, with 15 bases between. The CDR3 is 12 amino acids. Germline V gene data show CDR1 as SQVTM and CDR2 as ANQGSEA. The CDR3 nucleotides read TGCAGCGGGGCAAAAGAGGGCCACGAGCAGTACTTC. Encoded protein: CSGAKEGHEQYF.

A single count supports this clone. The rearrangement uses TRBV29-1 and TRBJ2-1, with D unresolved. This CDR3 region has 12 residues. The V end lost 7 bases, the J end lost 4 bases, and 11 bases lay between the germline ends. Germline assignment: CDR1 SQVTM and CDR2 ANQGSEA. CDR3 loop: CSANHDYNEQFF. The CDR3 DNA sequence: TGCAGCGCCAACCATGATTACAATGAGCAGTTCTTC.

This sequence joins TRBV9 and TRBJ2-7; D is unresolved. The V gene lost 2 bases and the J gene lost 2 bases, with 14 bases spanning the gap. This CDR3 has 15 residues. Germline CDR1 and CDR2: SGDLS and YYNGEE. CDR3 DNA: TGTGCCAGCAGCGTTAGCCCGACGGATACCTACGAGCAGTACTTC. This translates into CASSVSPTDTYEQYF.

This clone showed up just a few times. The chain carries TRBV7-9 and TRBJ2-7; D possibly matches TRBD1 or TRBD2 (5 bases each). Germline loops: CDR1 SEHNR, CDR2 FQNEAQ (reference sequence). This CDR3 has 13 residues. Trimming left V 5 bases short and J 3 bases short, with 11 bases between. CDR3 DNA: TGTGCCAGCAGCGTCCGGGACCGCTACGAGCAGTACTTC. It codes for CASSVRDRYEQYF.

The chain joins TRBV12-5 to TRBJ2-1; 10 bases map to TRBD2. The CDR3 length is 15 residues. V shed 3 bases, J shed 6 bases, and the junction held 5 bases outside the gene matches. The germline CDR1 and CDR2 sequences are LGHNT and FRNRAP. CDR3 loop: CASGFGASGGNEQFF. The CDR3 region has the DNA TGTGCTAGTGGTTTCGGGGCTAGCGGGGGCAATGAGCAGTTCTTC. The variable domain in full, with the rest retrieved from reference TRBV12-5 and TRBJ2-1, is DARVTQTPRHKVTEMGQEVTMRCQPILGHNTVFWYRQTMMQGLELLAYFRNRAPLDDSGMPKDRFSAEMPDATLATLKIQPSEPRDSAVYFCASGFGASGGNEQFFGPGTRLTVL.

The chain combines TRBV7-2 with TRBJ2-6, with D perhaps assigned TRBD1 or TRBD2 (6 bases each). Germline CDR1 reads SGHTA; CDR2 reads FQGNSA. The CDR3 has 17 residues. Trimming removed 1 base at V and 2 bases at J, with 12 bases between. DNA for the CDR3: TGTGCCAGCAGCTTAGTCTTCGGGGGCGCTGGGGCCAACGTCCTGACTTTC. Translated, it gives CASSLVFGGAGANVLTF.